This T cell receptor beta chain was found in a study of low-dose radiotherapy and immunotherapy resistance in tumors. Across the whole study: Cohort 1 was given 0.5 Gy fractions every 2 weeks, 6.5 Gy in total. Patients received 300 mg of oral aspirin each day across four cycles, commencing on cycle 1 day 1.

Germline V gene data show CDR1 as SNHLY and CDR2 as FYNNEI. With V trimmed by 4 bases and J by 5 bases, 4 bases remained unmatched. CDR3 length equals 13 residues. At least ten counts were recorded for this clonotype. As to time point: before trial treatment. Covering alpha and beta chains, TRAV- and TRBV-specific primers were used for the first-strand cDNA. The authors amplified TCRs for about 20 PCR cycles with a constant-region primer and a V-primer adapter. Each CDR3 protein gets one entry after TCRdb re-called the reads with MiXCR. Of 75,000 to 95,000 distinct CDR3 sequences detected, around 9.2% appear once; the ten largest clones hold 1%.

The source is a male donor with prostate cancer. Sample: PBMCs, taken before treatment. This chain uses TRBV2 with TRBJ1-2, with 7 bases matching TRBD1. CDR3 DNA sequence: TGTGCCAGCAGTGCCGACAGGGAGTATGGCTACACCTTC. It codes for CASSADREYGYTF.